Included here is one T cell receptor beta chain sequence, with context. Its antigen is currently not known. No much larger clone is present one base from it, and per-base qualities are unavailable. The record originates from a study of T cells after yellow fever vaccination (dated by TCRdb to about 2019). Background on the whole study: The SMART-Seq v4 Ultra Low Input RNA kit was used to prepare libraries from fractions with low cell numbers. Blood was drawn at multiple timepoints before and after primary and secondary immunization, with bulk PBMC replicates and cell subsets isolated. The cohort comprised two healthy male donors, one aged 18 to 30 and one aged 30 to 40 years. To track T-cell clones before and after primary and booster YFV17D yellow fever vaccination, bulk TCR alpha and beta repertoires were sequenced longitudinally. Beyond this particular receptor, the publication reports: The study included only two donors, which limits how far the findings can be generalized. Computational filtering was needed because FACS-sorted repertoires could contain abundant contaminating clonotypes from the bulk population. A small fraction of clonotypes appeared in both the CD4 and CD8 compartments, likely as a result of convergent recombination. Most clones expanded after primary vaccination (around 96% of CD4 and about 85% of CD8) were re-detected after the booster, suggesting that broad memory maintenance occurred. Compared with the primary T-cell response, the secondary T-cell response was weaker but faster, peaking on day 5 rather than day 15.

Between the V and J ends, shortened by 0 bases and 4 bases respectively, the junction contains 11 bases. CDR1 SGHNT and CDR2 YYREEE were looked up in the germline V gene (reference sequence). From the cysteine up to the phenylalanine, the CDR3 has a length of 15 residues. Only the CDR3 portion is preserved as DNA: 45 bases, with reading frame beginning at the first base. The treatment or condition label here, explained by the study, means: live attenuated yellow fever vaccine strain. PBMCs were isolated from peripheral blood using a standard Ficoll-Paque protocol. Dynabeads CD4 and CD8 positive selection kits were used to isolate CD4 and CD8 T-cell fractions. TriZol was used to extract RNA from bulk PBMCs, CD4 and CD8 fractions, and dextramer-positive and dextramer-negative fractions. TCR cDNA was made using 5'RACE template switching, a step that added a universal primer site and unique molecular identifiers. Priming of cDNA synthesis was performed from both the TCR alpha and TCR beta constant segments. Two PCR steps were used to amplify libraries, with sample barcodes and sequencing adapters being added in the second step. Sequencing of the libraries was done on either Illumina HiSeq 2500 (2x100 bp) or NovaSeq (2x150 bp). Per the source publication's procedure: MIGEC was used to demultiplex reads and collapse the reads into UMI consensus sequences, and MiXCR was used for V(D)J alignment. Vaccine-responding clonotypes were identified with edgeR using replicate PBMC samples, with FDR below 0.01 and a log2 fold change above 5 up to day 15 being required. Each bulk clonotype was labeled CD4 or CD8 based on which sequenced repertoire, CD4 or CD8, contained the clonotype at higher abundance. Through fastp at Q25 and MiXCR, TCRdb rebuilt clones from the public reads, retaining in-frame beta chains. CDR3 protein duplicates are merged, each entry listing the most common genes and DNA. It is TCRdb's table, rather than the study itself, that gives the V and J calls and clone size. The sample yields about 130,000 distinct CDR3 sequences; under 8% were counted once. Over 0.55% of the sample is in the top ten clones.

The sample was CD4+ T cells sorted from PBMCs, taken 10 days after the yellow fever booster vaccination. Rearrangement joined TRBV5-4 to TRBJ2-1; TRBD2 is a possible D gene, resting on 6 matching bases. This TCR derives from a young man who received the YFV17D yellow fever vaccine. The DNA sequence follows: TGTGCCAGCAGCTTGGGCGGGACCGAATACAATGAGCAGTTCTTC. Its protein product is CASSLGGTEYNEQFF. This CDR3, with the reference TRBV5-4 and TRBJ2-1 proteins standing in past its ends, gives the full variable domain ETGVTQSPTHLIKTRGQQVTLRCSSQSGHNTVSWYQQALGQGPQFIFQYYREEENGRGNFPPRFSGLQFPNYSSELNVNALELDDSALYLCASSLGGTEYNEQFFGPGTRLTVL.